The rows below give T cell receptor beta chains drawn from one sample of a study of naive and memory T cell subsets. TCRdb re-called the UMI-ligation and nested PCR reads with MiXCR, one entry per CDR3 protein. The profile covers 140,000 to 150,000 distinct CDR3 sequences, with approximately 15% appearing a single time and about 0.15% taken by the ten largest. The sequencing sample was made of naive CD4+ T cells from blood. Receptors were obtained from a human donor in good health. CDR3s include the opening cysteine and the closing phenylalanine or tryptophan. D genes are given only for firm matches. Size tells how often a clone was seen (once, few, many) or the class of an expanded clone, and some rows leave it out.

>-|TRBJ1-2|-|TRBV5-8
TGTGCCAGCAGCTTTTTGGGAGACACCTTC
CASSFLGDTF
>-|TRBJ2-6|few|TRBV27
TGTGCCAGCAGTTTATACCTGGGTGACGGTGGTAGATCTGGGGCCAACGTCCTGACTTTC
CASSLYLGDGGRSGANVLTF
>TRBD2|TRBJ2-7|-|TRBV7-2
TGTGCCAGCAGCTTACCGGGACTAGCCTACGAGCAGTACTTC
CASSLPGLAYEQYF
>-|TRBJ1-1|few|TRBV6-5
TGTGCCAGCAGTTTACAGGGTTTTATGGGCACTGAAGCTTTCTTT
CASSLQGFMGTEAFF
>-|TRBJ2-7|-|TRBV20-1
TGCAGTGCTACCGATCGACCGGCCTACGAGCAGTACTTC
CSATDRPAYEQYF
>TRBD2|TRBJ2-3|few|TRBV2
TGTGCCAGCAGTCGACTAGCGGGAGCGAGCACAGATACGCAGTATTTT
CASSRLAGASTDTQYF
>-|TRBJ2-7|few|TRBV5-1
TGCGCCAGCAGCTTGGATAGCAGATCCTACGAGCAGTACTTC
CASSLDSRSYEQYF
>TRBD2|TRBJ2-3|-|TRBV9
TGTGCCAGCAGCCCCCGGACTAGCGGCACAGATACGCAGTATTTT
CASSPRTSGTDTQYF
>-|TRBJ1-2|-|TRBV12-3/TRBV12-4
TGTGCCAGCAGCCCCCTCGCGCCTTCTCGGAACTATGGCTACACCTTC
CASSPLAPSRNYGYTF
>-|TRBJ1-5|few|TRBV6-2/TRBV6-3
TGTGCCAGCTGGCGGCTCGATAGCAATCAGCCCCAGCATTTT
CASWRLDSNQPQHF
>-|TRBJ2-1|-|TRBV7-9
TGTGCCAGCATGACAGAGACAATATACAATGAGCAGTTCTTC
CASMTETIYNEQFF
>-|TRBJ2-3|few|TRBV4-2
TGTGCCAGCAGCCGGGAACTAGCATCAGATACGCAGTATTTT
CASSRELASDTQYF